This T cell receptor (beta chain) was observed in a study of blood T cell repertoires in COVID-19. The overall study: Specimens from acute and convalescent COVID-19 originated in the United States, Italy and Spain. PBMCs, B-cell-depleted T cells, or T cells were the source of the cDNA or gDNA that made up the material.

Per the study methods: Scientists estimated how many nucleated cells there were by amplifying reference gene primers. Only in-frame clones appear in the TCRdb table, and some are missing; sequencing was by immunoSEQ multiplex PCR. Clone size and the V and J calls come from that table; the DNA yielded D and trimming. Here the sample spans more than 140,000 clones, around four fifths being singletons. CDR1 is MNHEY and CDR2 is SVGAGI in the germline V gene. This CDR3 contains 14 residues. Trimming shortened V by 0 bases and J by 1 base, and 6 bases separated the two germline ends. The sequenced material came from peripheral blood. This TCR derives from a human donor in a cohort sampled during active COVID-19. This sequence joins TRBV6-5 and TRBJ1-2, with D unclear. CDR3 sequence: CASSYSGSNYGYTF. The CDR3 region has the DNA TGTGCCAGCAGTTACTCGGGCAGTAACTATGGCTACACCTTC.